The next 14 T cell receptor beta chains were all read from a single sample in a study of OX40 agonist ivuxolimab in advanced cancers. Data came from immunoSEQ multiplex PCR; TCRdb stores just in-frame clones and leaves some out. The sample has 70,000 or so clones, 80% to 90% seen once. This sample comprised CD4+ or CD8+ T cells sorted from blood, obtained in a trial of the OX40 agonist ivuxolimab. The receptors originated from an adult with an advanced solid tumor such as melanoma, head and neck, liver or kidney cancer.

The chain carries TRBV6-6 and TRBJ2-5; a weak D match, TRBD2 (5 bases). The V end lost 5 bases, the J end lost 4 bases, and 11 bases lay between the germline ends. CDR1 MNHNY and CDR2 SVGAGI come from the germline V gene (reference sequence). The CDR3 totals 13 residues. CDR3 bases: TGTGCCAGCAGTCTCCGGGCGGGAGAGACCCAGTACTTC. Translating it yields CASSLRAGETQYF.

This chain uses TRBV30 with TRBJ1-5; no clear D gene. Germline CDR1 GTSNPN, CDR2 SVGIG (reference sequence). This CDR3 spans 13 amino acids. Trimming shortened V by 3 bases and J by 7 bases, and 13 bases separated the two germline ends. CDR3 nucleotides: TGTGCCTGGAGCCTAACAGCCCGGCAGCCCCAGCATTTT. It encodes CAWSLTARQPQHF.

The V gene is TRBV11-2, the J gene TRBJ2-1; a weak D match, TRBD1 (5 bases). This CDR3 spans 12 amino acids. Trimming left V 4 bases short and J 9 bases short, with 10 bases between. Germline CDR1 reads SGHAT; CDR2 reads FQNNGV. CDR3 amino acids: CASSSSRGEQFF. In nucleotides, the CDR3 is TGTGCCAGCAGCTCATCTAGGGGTGAGCAGTTCTTC.

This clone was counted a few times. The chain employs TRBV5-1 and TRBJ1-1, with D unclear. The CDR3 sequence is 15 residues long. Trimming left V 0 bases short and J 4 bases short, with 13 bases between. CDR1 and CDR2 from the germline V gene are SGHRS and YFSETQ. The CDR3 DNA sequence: TGCGCCAGCAGCTTGGACCCTCCTTTGGGCACTGAAGCTTTCTTT. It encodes CASSLDPPLGTEAFF.

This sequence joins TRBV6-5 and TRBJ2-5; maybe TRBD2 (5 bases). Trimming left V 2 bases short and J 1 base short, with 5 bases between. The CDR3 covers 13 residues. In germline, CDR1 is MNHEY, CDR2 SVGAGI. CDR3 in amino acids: CASSYGLQETQYF. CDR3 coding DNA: TGTGCCAGCAGTTACGGACTCCAAGAGACCCAGTACTTC.

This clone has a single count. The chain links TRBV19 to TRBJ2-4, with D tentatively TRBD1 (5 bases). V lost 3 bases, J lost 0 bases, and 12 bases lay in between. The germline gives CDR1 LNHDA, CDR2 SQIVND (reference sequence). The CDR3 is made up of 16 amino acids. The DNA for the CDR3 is TGTGCCAGTAGTATTTCAGGGCCCGGAGCCAAAAACATTCAGTACTTC. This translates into CASSISGPGAKNIQYF.

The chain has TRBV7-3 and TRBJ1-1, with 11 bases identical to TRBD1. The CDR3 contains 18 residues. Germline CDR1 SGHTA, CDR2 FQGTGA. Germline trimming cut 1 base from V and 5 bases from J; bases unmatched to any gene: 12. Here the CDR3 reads CASSLNSDRGLRGTEAFF. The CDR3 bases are TGTGCCAGCAGCTTAAATTCGGACAGGGGGCTTCGAGGTACTGAAGCTTTCTTT.

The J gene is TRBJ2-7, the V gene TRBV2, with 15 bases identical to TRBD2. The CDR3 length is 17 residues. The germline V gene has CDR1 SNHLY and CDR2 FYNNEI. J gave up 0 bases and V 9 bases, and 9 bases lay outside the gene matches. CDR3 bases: TGTGCCAGGCGGGGGACTAGCGGGAGGCCCTTCTCCTACGAGCAGTACTTC. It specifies CARRGTSGRPFSYEQYF.

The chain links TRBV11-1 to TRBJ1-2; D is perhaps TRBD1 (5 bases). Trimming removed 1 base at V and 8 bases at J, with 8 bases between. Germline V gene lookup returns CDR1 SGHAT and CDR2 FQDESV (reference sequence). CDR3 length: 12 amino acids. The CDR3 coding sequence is TGTGCCAGCAGCTTAGAGGGGAGAGGCTACACCTTC. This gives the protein CASSLEGRGYTF.

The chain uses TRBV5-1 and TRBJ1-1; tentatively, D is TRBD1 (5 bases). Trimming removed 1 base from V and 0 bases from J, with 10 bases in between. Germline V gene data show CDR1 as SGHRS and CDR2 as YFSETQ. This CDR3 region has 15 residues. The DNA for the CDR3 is TGCGCCAGCAGCTTGTCCCAACAGGTGAACACTGAAGCTTTCTTT. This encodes CASSLSQQVNTEAFF.

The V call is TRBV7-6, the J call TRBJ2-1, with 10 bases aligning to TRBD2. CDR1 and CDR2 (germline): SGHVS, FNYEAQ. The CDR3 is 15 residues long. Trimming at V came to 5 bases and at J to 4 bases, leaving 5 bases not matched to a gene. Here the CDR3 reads CASSTGTSEYNEQFF. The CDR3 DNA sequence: TGTGCCAGCAGCACCGGGACTAGCGAATACAATGAGCAGTTCTTC.

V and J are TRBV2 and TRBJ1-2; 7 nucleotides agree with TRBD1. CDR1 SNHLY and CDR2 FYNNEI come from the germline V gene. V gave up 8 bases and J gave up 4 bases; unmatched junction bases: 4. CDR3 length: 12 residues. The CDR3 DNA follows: TGTGCCAGCGACAGGGATTCCTATGGCTACACCTTC. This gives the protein CASDRDSYGYTF.

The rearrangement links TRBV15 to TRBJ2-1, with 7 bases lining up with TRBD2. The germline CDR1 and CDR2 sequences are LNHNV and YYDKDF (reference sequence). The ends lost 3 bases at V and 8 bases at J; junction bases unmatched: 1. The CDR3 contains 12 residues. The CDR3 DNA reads TGTGCCACCAGCAGGGGAGGGGATGAGCAGTTCTTC. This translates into CATSRGGDEQFF.

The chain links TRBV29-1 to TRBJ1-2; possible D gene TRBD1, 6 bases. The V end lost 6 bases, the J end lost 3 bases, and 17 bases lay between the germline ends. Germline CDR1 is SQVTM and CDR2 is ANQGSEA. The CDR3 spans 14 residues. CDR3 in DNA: TGCAGCGTGAGCCCTAGACAGGAGTACTATGGCTACACCTTC. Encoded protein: CSVSPRQEYYGYTF.